Below, 29 T cell receptor beta chains from the same sample are listed, as sequenced in a study of blood T cell repertoires in COVID-19. Produced via immunoSEQ multiplex PCR; TCRdb's table is partial and in-frame only. The table shows tens of thousands of clones, with roughly 85% occurring only once. The sample consisted of peripheral blood. The receptor source for this set is a human donor in a cohort sampled during active COVID-19.

The chain is built from TRBV3-1 (or the pseudogene TRBV3-2) and TRBJ1-1; D is perhaps TRBD1 (5 bases). This CDR3 has 14 amino acids. The germline V gene encodes CDR1 LGHDT and CDR2 YNNKEL (reference sequence). Trimming left V 6 bases short and J 6 bases short, with 17 bases between. Written as DNA, the CDR3 is TGTGCCAGCAGTCTTTCGGGGGTCAACGCTGAAGCTTTCTTT. Translating it yields CASSLSGVNAEAFF.

This clone has only a few counts. For the CDR3, the DNA is TGTGCCAGCAGCCCTGGGTCCGGGGAGGGCTATGGCTACACCTTC. This gives the protein CASSPGSGEGYGYTF. This chain connects TRBV5-5 to TRBJ1-2, with D hard to call. Trimming removed 4 bases at V and 4 bases at J, with 17 bases between. This CDR3 spans 15 amino acids. CDR1 and CDR2 from the germline V gene are SGHKS and YYEKEE (reference sequence).

The chain uses TRBV27 and TRBJ1-5, with TRBD1 as a possible D gene (5 bases). Deletions cut 8 bases from V and 6 bases from J, with 17 bases between. The CDR3 consists of 14 residues. Germline V gene sequence: CDR1 MNHEY, CDR2 SMNVEV (reference sequence). The CDR3 here is CASGVAGFIQPQHF. CDR3 in DNA: TGTGCCAGCGGGGTGGCAGGGTTCATTCAGCCCCAGCATTTT.

This sequence joins TRBV3-1 (or the pseudogene TRBV3-2) and TRBJ2-7, with TRBD2 matching 7 bases. CDR3 length equals 13 residues. From germline, CDR1 is LGHDT and CDR2 YNNKEL (reference sequence). V lost 4 bases and J lost 3; bases outside the gene matches: 3. The CDR3: CASSRGEGYEQYF. The CDR3 bases are TGTGCCAGCAGCCGGGGGGAGGGCTACGAGCAGTACTTC.

The chain has TRBV24-1 and TRBJ2-5, with 8 positions matching TRBD1. J gave up 2 bases and V 4 bases, and 8 bases lay outside the gene matches. Looked up from germline, CDR1 is KGHDR and CDR2 is SFDVKD. This CDR3 has 16 residues. The CDR3 loop is CATSEGGQGLQETQYF. For the CDR3, the DNA is TGTGCCACCAGTGAGGGTGGACAGGGCCTACAAGAGACCCAGTACTTC.

Notes on this clone: At the DNA level, this CDR3 is encoded by other sequences in the same sample as well. The CDR3 here is CASSLSDSQETQYF. CDR3 bases: TGCGCCAGCAGCTTGTCAGACAGCCAAGAGACCCAGTACTTC. The chain employs TRBV5-1 and TRBJ2-5, with D possibly matching TRBD1 (5 bases). The ends were cut back, 1 base at V and 1 base at J, with 8 bases in the middle. The CDR3 runs 14 residues. Germline V gives CDR1 SGHRS, CDR2 YFSETQ.

This chain links TRBV11-2 with TRBJ2-1; D is perhaps TRBD2 (5 bases). The CDR3 runs to 16 residues. Germline values: CDR1 SGHAT, CDR2 FQNNGV. The V and J ends lost 7 bases and 7 bases respectively, with 23 bases between them. Here the CDR3 DNA reads TGTGCCAGCACCCCTACCCAGTTACTCAGAGGGAATGAGCAGTTCTTC. Its translation is CASTPTQLLRGNEQFF.

J is TRBJ1-3 and V is TRBV10-3, with D unclear. Deletions cut 2 bases from V and 3 bases from J, with 5 bases between. Germline CDR1 reads ENHRY; CDR2 reads SYGVKD. This CDR3 is built from 13 residues. The CDR3 DNA reads TGTGCCATCAGTGAGGTAAATGGAAACACCATATATTTT. Residues: CAISEVNGNTIYF.

The chain combines TRBV7-2 with TRBJ2-4; 7 positions match TRBD2. Unmatched junction bases numbered 19, after V lost 3 bases and J lost 8 bases. The CDR3 spans 18 residues. Germline assignment: CDR1 SGHTA and CDR2 FQGNSA. This chain's CDR3 is CASSFLEGAGLLGDIQYF. Here the CDR3 DNA reads TGTGCCAGCAGCTTCCTCGAAGGAGCGGGACTCTTAGGGGACATTCAGTACTTC.

The chain employs TRBV24-1 and TRBJ2-1, with 8 bases lining up with TRBD2. Losses at the gene ends were 10 bases for V and 6 bases for J; bases not matched to a gene: 10. CDR3 length: 14 amino acids. From germline, CDR1 is KGHDR and CDR2 SFDVKD. This chain's CDR3 is CATQRESPTNEQFF. Written as DNA, the CDR3 is TGTGCCACGCAGCGGGAGTCACCCACCAATGAGCAGTTCTTC.

This clone appeared a single time. V and J are TRBV27 and TRBJ2-7; no reliable D call. Trimming stripped 3 bases from V and 0 bases from J, with 6 bases between. The CDR3 totals 13 residues. Germline CDR1 reads MNHEY; CDR2 reads SMNVEV (reference sequence). CDR3 bases: TGTGCCAGCAGTTTCTCCCCCTCCTACGAGCAGTACTTC. This gives the protein CASSFSPSYEQYF.

The count of this clone is one. The chain has TRBV12-5 and TRBJ2-5, with 13 bases matching TRBD2. J was trimmed by 4 bases and V by 0 bases; bases with no gene match: 8. From germline, CDR1 is LGHNT and CDR2 FRNRAP. The CDR3 contains 18 residues. The CDR3 sequence is CASGLVRTSGSIGETQYF. CDR3 bases: TGTGCTAGTGGTTTGGTACGGACTAGCGGGAGTATCGGAGAGACCCAGTACTTC.

J is TRBJ2-7 and V is TRBV28; D call uncertain. The CDR3 covers 12 residues. The V and J ends lost 5 bases and 5 bases respectively, with 10 bases between them. The germline V gene has CDR1 MDHEN and CDR2 SYDVKM. CDR3 in amino acids: CASSPPRDEQYF. The CDR3 nucleotides are TGTGCCAGCAGTCCCCCACGGGACGAGCAGTACTTC.

This clone has just a few counts. The rearrangement links TRBV5-5 to TRBJ2-3, with 9 bases identical to TRBD2. CDR1 is SGHKS, CDR2 YYEKEE, per germline (reference sequence). V dropped 0 bases and J dropped 2; count of bases not matched to a gene: 7. The CDR3 has 17 residues. The CDR3 DNA reads as TGTGCCAGCAGCTTGGGGTTTAGCGGGGGCCCCACAGATACGCAGTATTTT. Its protein product is CASSLGFSGGPTDTQYF.

In its sample, this clone was seen a few times. The chain links TRBV20-1 to TRBJ2-7, with a tentative D call TRBD1 (5 bases). Deletions cut 4 bases from V and 6 bases from J, with 10 bases between. The CDR3 is 11 amino acids. CDR1 and CDR2 (germline): DFQATT, SNEGSKA (reference sequence). This chain's CDR3 is CSAKGLGEQYF. DNA for the CDR3: TGCAGTGCTAAGGGGCTGGGCGAGCAGTACTTC.

The chain recombines TRBV6-5 with TRBJ2-2; 7 nucleotides agree with TRBD1. Per the germline V gene, CDR1 is MNHEY and CDR2 is SVGAGI. The CDR3 extends over 15 amino acids. The J segment lost 1 base and the V segment lost 6 bases, leaving 5 bases of the junction unmatched. The CDR3, as DNA: TGTGCCAGCAGCCTGACAGGGCGGAACACCGGGGAGCTGTTTTTT. Encoded protein: CASSLTGRNTGELFF.

This chain joins TRBV20-1 and TRBJ1-2; TRBD1 matches 9 bases. V trimming: 3 bases; J trimming: 7 bases; junction bases outside the gene matches: 9. CDR3 length: 14 amino acids. Germline V gives CDR1 DFQATT, CDR2 SNEGSKA (reference sequence). CDR3 protein: CSASYRGRGSGYTF. For the CDR3, the DNA is TGCAGTGCTAGTTACAGGGGGCGAGGTAGTGGCTACACCTTC.

The chain uses TRBV3-1 (or the pseudogene TRBV3-2) and TRBJ1-3; 9 nucleotides line up with TRBD1. V lost 4 bases, J lost 0 bases, and 4 bases stayed unmatched. The CDR3 runs 16 residues. In germline, CDR1 is LGHDT, CDR2 YNNKEL (reference sequence). In DNA, the CDR3 is TGTGCCAGCAGCCCCGGGACAGGGAACTCTGGAAACACCATATATTTT. It translates to CASSPGTGNSGNTIYF.

This chain links TRBV5-1 with TRBJ1-2; D might be TRBD1 (5 bases). Germline V lookup: CDR1 SGHRS, CDR2 YFSETQ. This CDR3 has 15 amino acids. V lost 5 bases to trimming and J lost 1 base, with 15 bases between them. The CDR3 is CASRDVIGVNYGYTF. The DNA of the CDR3 is TGCGCCAGCAGGGATGTCATAGGGGTTAACTATGGCTACACCTTC.

The V gene is TRBV11-3, the J gene TRBJ1-1; D is unclear. Trimming shortened V by 5 bases and J by 2 bases, and 12 bases separated the two germline ends. This CDR3 is 14 amino acids long. Per germline, CDR1 SGHNT and CDR2 YENEEA. DNA for the CDR3: TGTGCCAGCAGCCCGACAAGAGCTAACACTGAAGCTTTCTTT. As protein: CASSPTRANTEAFF.

This clone appeared a few times. This sequence joins TRBV2 and TRBJ2-1, with 9 bases matching TRBD2. Trimming cost V 10 bases and J 4 bases; bases outside gene matches: 14. From germline, CDR1 is SNHLY and CDR2 FYNNEI. The CDR3 is made up of 16 amino acids. Here the CDR3 reads CATAPRMGLAYNEQFF. The CDR3 bases are TGTGCCACCGCCCCCCGGATGGGACTAGCTTACAATGAGCAGTTCTTC.

The rearrangement links TRBV12-3 or TRBV12-4 to TRBJ1-5; D gene uncertain. The CDR3 runs to 12 residues. V was cut by 5 bases and J by 7 bases, with 9 bases left in between. DNA for the CDR3: TGTGCCAGCAGTACTAGACTGCAGCCCCAGCATTTT. Encoded protein: CASSTRLQPQHF.

The chain's CDR3 is CASSNAGASYEQYF. In nucleotides, the CDR3 is TGTGCCAGCAGTAACGCGGGGGCCTCCTACGAGCAGTACTTC. The rearrangement joins TRBV3-1 (or the pseudogene TRBV3-2) to TRBJ2-7, with a tentative D call TRBD2 (7 bases). Trimming left V 6 bases short and J 0 bases short, with 12 bases between. From germline, CDR1 is LGHDT and CDR2 YNNKEL (reference sequence). This CDR3 region has 14 residues.

CDR3 protein: CASSEMDRVQHF. The CDR3 DNA reads TGTGCCAGCAGTGAGATGGACAGAGTACAGCATTTT. The chain uses TRBV2 and TRBJ1-5; a weak D match, TRBD1 (6 bases). Per the germline V gene, CDR1 is SNHLY and CDR2 is FYNNEI. Trimming took off 3 bases at V and 13 bases at J, with 13 bases between the two ends. The CDR3 contains 12 residues.

The chain links TRBV11-2 to TRBJ2-1; 9 bases map to TRBD2. CDR1 and CDR2 from the germline V gene are SGHAT and FQNNGV. The V gene end was trimmed by 2 bases and the J gene end by 8 bases; junction bases not matched to a gene: 7. The CDR3 runs 15 residues. The CDR3 protein is CASSLSSGIVDEQFF. In DNA form, the CDR3 reads TGTGCCAGCAGCTTATCTAGCGGGATAGTGGATGAGCAGTTCTTC.

The chain employs TRBV7-2 and TRBJ1-1; D is unclear. V was shortened by 1 base and J by 5 bases, with 11 bases between the two germline ends. This CDR3 is 14 amino acids long. Germline V gene data show CDR1 as SGHTA and CDR2 as FQGNSA. The CDR3 loop is CASSLEWGGTEAFF. The CDR3 nucleotides read TGTGCCAGCAGCTTAGAGTGGGGAGGAACTGAAGCTTTCTTT.

This clone has only a few counts. V is TRBV5-5 and J is TRBJ2-7, with a weak D call TRBD2 (5 bases). V dropped 0 bases and J dropped 0 bases, with 7 bases sitting between them. This CDR3 has 14 residues. Germline V gives CDR1 SGHKS, CDR2 YYEKEE (reference sequence). This chain's CDR3 is CASSLGRSSYEQYF. CDR3 bases: TGTGCCAGCAGCTTGGGGAGGAGCTCCTACGAGCAGTACTTC.

V and J are TRBV6-2 or TRBV6-3 and TRBJ1-5; 8 bases are shared with TRBD1. From germline, CDR1 is MNHEY and CDR2 SVGEGT. The V gene end was trimmed by 2 bases and the J gene end by 7 bases; junction bases not matched to a gene: 13. The CDR3 has 17 amino acids. CDR3 protein: CASSYPPPGGVSQPQHF. DNA of the CDR3: TGTGCCAGCAGTTACCCCCCCCCAGGGGGCGTCAGCCAGCCCCAGCATTTT.

The chain joins TRBV11-2 to TRBJ1-2; D call uncertain. This CDR3 is built from 14 residues. Germline V CDR1 and CDR2: SGHAT, FQNNGV. Trimming removed 0 bases at V and 4 bases at J, with 9 bases between. CDR3 residues: CASSLDRHSYGYTF. As DNA, the CDR3 is TGTGCCAGCAGCTTAGATAGGCACAGCTATGGCTACACCTTC.